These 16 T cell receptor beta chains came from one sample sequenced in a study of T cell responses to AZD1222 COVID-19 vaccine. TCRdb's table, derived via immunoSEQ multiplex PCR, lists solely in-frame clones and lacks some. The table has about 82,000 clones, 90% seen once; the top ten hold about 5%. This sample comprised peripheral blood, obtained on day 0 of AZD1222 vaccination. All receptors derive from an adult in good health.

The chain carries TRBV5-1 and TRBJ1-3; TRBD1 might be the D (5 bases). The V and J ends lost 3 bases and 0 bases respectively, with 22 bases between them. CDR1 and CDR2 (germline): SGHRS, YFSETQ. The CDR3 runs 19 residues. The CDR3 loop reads CASSWGDVKDGYSGNTIYF. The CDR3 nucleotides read TGCGCCAGCAGCTGGGGGGATGTAAAGGACGGATACTCTGGAAACACCATATATTTT.

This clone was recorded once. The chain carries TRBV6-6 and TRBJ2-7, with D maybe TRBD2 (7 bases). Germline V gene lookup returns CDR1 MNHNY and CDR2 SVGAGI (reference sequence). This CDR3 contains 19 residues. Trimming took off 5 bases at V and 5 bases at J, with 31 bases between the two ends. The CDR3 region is CASSPPRGGSWGSSDEQYF. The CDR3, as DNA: TGTGCCAGCAGTCCCCCGAGGGGGGGCTCCTGGGGAAGTAGCGACGAGCAGTACTTC.

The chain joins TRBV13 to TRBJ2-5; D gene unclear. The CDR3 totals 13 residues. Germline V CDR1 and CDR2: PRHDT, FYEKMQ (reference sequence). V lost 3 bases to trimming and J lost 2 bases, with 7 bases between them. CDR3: CASSFTNQETQYF. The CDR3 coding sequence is TGTGCCAGCAGCTTTACAAATCAAGAGACCCAGTACTTC.

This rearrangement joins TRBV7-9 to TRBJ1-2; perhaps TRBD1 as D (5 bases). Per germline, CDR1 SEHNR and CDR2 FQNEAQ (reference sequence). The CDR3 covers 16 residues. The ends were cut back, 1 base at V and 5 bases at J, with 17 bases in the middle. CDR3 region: CASSLGNPGGHYGYTF. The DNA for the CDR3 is TGTGCCAGCAGCTTAGGGAATCCGGGGGGTCATTATGGCTACACCTTC.

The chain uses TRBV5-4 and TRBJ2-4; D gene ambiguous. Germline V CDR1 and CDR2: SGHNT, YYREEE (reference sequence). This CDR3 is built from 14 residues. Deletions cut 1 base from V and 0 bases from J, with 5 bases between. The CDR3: CASSLSLAKNIQYF. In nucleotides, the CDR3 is TGTGCCAGCAGCTTGTCACTAGCCAAAAACATTCAGTACTTC.

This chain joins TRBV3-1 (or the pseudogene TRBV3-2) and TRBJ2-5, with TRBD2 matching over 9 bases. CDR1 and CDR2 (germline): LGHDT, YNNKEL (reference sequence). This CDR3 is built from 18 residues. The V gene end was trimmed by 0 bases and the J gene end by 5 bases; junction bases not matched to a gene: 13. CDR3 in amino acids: CASSQDQRTSVEWETQYF. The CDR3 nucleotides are TGTGCCAGCAGCCAAGATCAAAGGACTAGCGTGGAGTGGGAGACCCAGTACTTC.

CDR3 residues: CASSPRGAGVTNTGELFF. The DNA for the CDR3 is TGTGCCAGCAGCCCCCGCGGAGCGGGGGTTACTAACACCGGGGAGCTGTTTTTT. The chain recombines TRBV9 with TRBJ2-2, with TRBD2 matching over 8 bases. V lost 4 bases to trimming and J lost 2 bases; unmatched junction nucleotides: 13. CDR3 length: 18 residues. Germline CDR1 and CDR2: SGDLS and YYNGEE.

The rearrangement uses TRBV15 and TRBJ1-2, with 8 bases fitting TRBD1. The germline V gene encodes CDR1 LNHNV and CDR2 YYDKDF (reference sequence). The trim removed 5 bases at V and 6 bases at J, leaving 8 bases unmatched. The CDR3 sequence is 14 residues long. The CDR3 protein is CATSRGRGQDGYTF. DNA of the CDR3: TGTGCCACCAGCCGGGGCAGGGGGCAGGATGGCTACACCTTC.

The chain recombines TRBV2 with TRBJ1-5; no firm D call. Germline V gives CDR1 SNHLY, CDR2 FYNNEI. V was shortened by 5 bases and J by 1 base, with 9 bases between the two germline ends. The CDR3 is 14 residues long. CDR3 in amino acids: CASSKGLSNQPQHF. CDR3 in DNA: TGTGCCAGCAGTAAAGGGTTGAGCAATCAGCCCCAGCATTTT.

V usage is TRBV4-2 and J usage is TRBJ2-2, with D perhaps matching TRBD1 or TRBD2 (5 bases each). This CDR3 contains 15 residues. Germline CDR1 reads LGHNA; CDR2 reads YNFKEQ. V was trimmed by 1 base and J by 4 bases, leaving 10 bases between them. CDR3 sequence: CASSQVGTRTGELFF. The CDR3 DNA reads TGTGCCAGCAGCCAAGTTGGGACGCGCACCGGGGAGCTGTTTTTT.

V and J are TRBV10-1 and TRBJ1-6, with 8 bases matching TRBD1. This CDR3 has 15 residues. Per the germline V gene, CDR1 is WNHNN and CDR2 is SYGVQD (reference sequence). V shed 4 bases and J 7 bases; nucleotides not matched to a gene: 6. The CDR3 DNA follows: TGCGCCAGCAGTGCAGGGGGCGCAGGGAATTCACCCCTCCACTTT. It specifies CASSAGGAGNSPLHF.

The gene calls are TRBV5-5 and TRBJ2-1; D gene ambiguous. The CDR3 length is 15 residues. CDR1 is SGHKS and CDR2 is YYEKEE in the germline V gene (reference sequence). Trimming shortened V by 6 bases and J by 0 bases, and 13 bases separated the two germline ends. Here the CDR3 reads CASNSDGSSYNEQFF. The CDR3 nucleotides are TGTGCCAGCAACAGTGACGGAAGCTCCTACAATGAGCAGTTCTTC. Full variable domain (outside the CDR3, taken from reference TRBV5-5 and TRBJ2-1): DAGVTQSPTHLIKTRGQQVTLRCSPISGHKSVSWYQQVLGQGPQFIFQYYEKEERGRGNFPDRFSARQFPNYSSELNVNALLLGDSALYLCASNSDGSSYNEQFFGPGTRLTVL.

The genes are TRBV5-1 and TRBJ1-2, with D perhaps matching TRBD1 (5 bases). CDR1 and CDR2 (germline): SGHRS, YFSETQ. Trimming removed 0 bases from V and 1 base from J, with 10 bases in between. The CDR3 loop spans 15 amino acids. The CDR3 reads CASSLAGESNYGYTF. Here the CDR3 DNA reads TGCGCCAGCAGCTTGGCGGGGGAAAGTAACTATGGCTACACCTTC.

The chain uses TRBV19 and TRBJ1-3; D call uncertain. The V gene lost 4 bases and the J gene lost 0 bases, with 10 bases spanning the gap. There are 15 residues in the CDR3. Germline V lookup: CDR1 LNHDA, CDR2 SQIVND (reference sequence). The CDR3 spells CASSSGLISGNTIYF. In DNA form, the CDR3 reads TGTGCCAGTAGTAGCGGACTTATCTCTGGAAACACCATATATTTT. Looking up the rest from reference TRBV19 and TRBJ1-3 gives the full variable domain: DGGITQSPKYLFRKEGQNVTLSCEQNLNHDAMYWYRQDPGQGLRLIYYSQIVNDFQKGDIAEGYSVSREKKESFPLTVTSAQKNPTAFYLCASSSGLISGNTIYFGEGSWLTVV.

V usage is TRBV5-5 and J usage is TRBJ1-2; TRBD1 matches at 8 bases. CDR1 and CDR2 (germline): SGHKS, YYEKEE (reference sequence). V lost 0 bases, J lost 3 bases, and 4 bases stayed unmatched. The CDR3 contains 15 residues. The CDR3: CASSLAGGYDYGYTF. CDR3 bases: TGTGCCAGCAGCTTGGCAGGGGGCTACGACTATGGCTACACCTTC.

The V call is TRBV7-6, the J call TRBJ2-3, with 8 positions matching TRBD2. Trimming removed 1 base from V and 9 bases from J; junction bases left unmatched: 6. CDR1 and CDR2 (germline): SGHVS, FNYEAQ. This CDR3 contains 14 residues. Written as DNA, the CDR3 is TGTGCCAGCAGCTTAGGAGCGGGGGTGAGCACGCAGTATTTT. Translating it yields CASSLGAGVSTQYF.